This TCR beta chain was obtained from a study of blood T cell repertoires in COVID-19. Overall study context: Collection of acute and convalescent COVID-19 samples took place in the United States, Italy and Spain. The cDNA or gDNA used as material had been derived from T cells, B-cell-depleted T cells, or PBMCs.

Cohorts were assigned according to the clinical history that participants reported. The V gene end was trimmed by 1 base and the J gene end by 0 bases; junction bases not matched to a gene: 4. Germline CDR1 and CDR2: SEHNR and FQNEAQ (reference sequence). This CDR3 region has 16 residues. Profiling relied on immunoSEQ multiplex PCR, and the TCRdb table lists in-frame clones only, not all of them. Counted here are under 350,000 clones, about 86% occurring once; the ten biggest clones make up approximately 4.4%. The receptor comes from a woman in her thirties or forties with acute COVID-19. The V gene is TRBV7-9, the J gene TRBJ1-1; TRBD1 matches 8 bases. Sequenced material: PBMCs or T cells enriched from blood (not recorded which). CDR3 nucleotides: TGTGCCAGCAGCTTAGGACAGGGGATCATGAACACTGAAGCTTTCTTT. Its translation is CASSLGQGIMNTEAFF.